Listed here is a single T cell receptor beta chain. V lost 6 bases and J lost 2, with 20 bases in between. CDR3 size: 17 residues. Germline CDR1 is MGHRA and CDR2 is YSYEKL. Amplification of TCR beta CDR3 regions used RNA as the template. Using the HTBI primer set, a first-round RT-PCR was run on the TCR CDR3. Each CDR3 protein gets one entry after TCRdb re-called the multiplex PCR reads with MiXCR. The sample carries about 400,000 distinct CDR3 sequences, approximately 14% recorded once. The data were obtained in a study of T cells in Graves' hyperthyroidism and ophthalmopathy. The J gene is TRBJ1-5, the V gene TRBV4-1; D gene unclear. The receptor was isolated from a woman between 18 and 29 years old with Graves' hyperthyroidism. The specimen sequenced was blood. The CDR3: CASSISNGRVGNQPQHF. CDR3 nucleotides: TGCGCCAGCAGTATCTCAAATGGGAGGGTAGGCAATCAGCCCCAGCATTTT.